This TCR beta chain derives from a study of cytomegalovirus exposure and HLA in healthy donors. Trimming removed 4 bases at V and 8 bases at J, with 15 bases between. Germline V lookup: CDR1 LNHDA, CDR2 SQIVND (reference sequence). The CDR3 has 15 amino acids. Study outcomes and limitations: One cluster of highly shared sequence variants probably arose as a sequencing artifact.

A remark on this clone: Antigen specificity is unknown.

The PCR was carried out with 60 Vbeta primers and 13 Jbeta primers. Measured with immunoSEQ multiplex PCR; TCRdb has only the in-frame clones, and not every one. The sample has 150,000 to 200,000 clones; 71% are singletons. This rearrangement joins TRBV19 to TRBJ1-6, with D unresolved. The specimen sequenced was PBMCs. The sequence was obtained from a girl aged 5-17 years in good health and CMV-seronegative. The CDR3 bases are TGTGCCAGTAGTACTCTTGGACGGAGGGATTCACCCCTCCACTTT. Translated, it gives CASSTLGRRDSPLHF.